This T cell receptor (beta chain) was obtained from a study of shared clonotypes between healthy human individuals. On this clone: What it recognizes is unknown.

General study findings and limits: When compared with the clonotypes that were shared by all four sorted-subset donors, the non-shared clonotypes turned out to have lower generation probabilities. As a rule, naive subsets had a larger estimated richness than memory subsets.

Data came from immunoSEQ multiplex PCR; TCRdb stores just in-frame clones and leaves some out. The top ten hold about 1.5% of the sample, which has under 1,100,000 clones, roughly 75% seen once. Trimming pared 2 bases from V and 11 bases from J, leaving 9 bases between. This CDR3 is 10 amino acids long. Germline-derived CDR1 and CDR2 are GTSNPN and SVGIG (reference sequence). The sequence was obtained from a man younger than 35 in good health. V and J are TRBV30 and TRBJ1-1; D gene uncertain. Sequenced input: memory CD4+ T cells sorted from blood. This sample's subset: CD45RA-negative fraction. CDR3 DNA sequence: TGTGCCTGGAGTAAGGGTGCGGCTTTCTTT. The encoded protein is CAWSKGAAFF.